The next 3 T cell receptor beta chains were all read from a single sample in a study of blood T cell repertoires in COVID-19. Measured with immunoSEQ multiplex PCR; TCRdb has only the in-frame clones, and not every one. The sample consists of approximately 35,000 clones, 88% of them appearing once. Material: peripheral blood. These receptors originate from a man in his 60s with active COVID-19.

The V and J genes are TRBV7-2 and TRBJ2-3, with TRBD1 as a possible D gene (6 bases). The germline V and J ends were trimmed by 4 bases and 2 bases, with 10 bases remaining between them. The CDR3 contains 14 residues. In germline, CDR1 is SGHTA, CDR2 FQGNSA. CDR3 nucleotide sequence: TGTGCCAGCAGCTCCAACAGGGTCACAGATACGCAGTATTTT. Its protein product is CASSSNRVTDTQYF.

V usage is TRBV28 and J usage is TRBJ2-7; 16 nucleotides line up with TRBD2. J was trimmed by 6 bases and V by 6 bases; bases with no gene match: 20. The CDR3 has 20 residues. CDR1 and CDR2 (germline): MDHEN, SYDVKM. CDR3 nucleotides: TGTGCCAGCAGACCCCTGGGACTAGCGGGAGGGCCTGTCGGGGTGGGCGAGCAGTACTTC. Protein product: CASRPLGLAGGPVGVGEQYF.

V and J are TRBV18 and TRBJ2-3, with 10 positions matching TRBD2. The ends lost 7 bases at V and 6 bases at J; junction bases unmatched: 4. CDR3 length: 13 amino acids. The germline gives CDR1 KGHSH, CDR2 LQKENI. The CDR3 bases are TGTGCCAGCTGGGCTAGCGGGAGTGATACGCAGTATTTT. Translated, it gives CASWASGSDTQYF.